The entry below gives a single T cell receptor beta chain sequence along with its context. As handled by the study authors: Amplified reference gene primers provided the basis for estimating nucleated cell counts. Method: immunoSEQ multiplex PCR; TCRdb's copy keeps in-frame clones and lacks some. The D gene and trimming were derived from the DNA, and the V and J assignments and clone size from that table. The sample contains 56,000 or so clones, roughly 84% of which appear only once. The data were taken from a study of blood T cell repertoires in COVID-19. Study-level background: Collection of acute and convalescent COVID-19 samples took place in the United States, Italy and Spain. From T cells, B-cell-depleted T cells, or PBMCs came the material, which was cDNA or gDNA.

Sequences were obtained from peripheral blood. The receptor's source is a man in his fifties or sixties with acute or convalescent COVID-19.

The CDR3 coding sequence is TGTGCCAGCAGCCTCCGGGACAGTTCCAACGAGCAGTACTTC. The encoded protein is CASSLRDSSNEQYF. The gene calls are TRBV3-1 (or the pseudogene TRBV3-2) and TRBJ2-7; 7 bases match TRBD1. CDR3 length: 14 amino acids. CDR1 and CDR2 from the germline V gene are LGHDT and YNNKEL (reference sequence). The V gene end was trimmed by 4 bases and the J gene end by 5 bases; junction bases not matched to a gene: 8.